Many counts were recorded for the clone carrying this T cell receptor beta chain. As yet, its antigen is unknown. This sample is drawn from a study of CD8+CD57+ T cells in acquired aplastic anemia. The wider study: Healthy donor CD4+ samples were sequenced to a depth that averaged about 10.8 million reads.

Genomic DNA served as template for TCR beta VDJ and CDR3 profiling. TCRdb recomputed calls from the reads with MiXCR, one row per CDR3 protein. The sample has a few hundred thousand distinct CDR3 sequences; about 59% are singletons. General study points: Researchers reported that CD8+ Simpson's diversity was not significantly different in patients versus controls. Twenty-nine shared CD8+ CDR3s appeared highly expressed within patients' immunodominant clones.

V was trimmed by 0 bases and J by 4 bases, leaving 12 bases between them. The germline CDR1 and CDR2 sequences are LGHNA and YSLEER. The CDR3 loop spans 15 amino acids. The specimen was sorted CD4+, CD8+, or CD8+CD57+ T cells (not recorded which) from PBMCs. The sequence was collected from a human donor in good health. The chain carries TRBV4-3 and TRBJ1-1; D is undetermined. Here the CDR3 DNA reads TGCGCCAGCAGCCAAGATCAGCGGGCGGGCACTGAAGCTTTCTTT. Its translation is CASSQDQRAGTEAFF.